The 8 T cell receptor beta chains in this list originate from one sample, sequenced in a study of response to subunit inactivated influenza vaccine. Via MiXCR, TCRdb re-called the RT-PCR reads, giving one row per CDR3 protein. Of 590,000 or so distinct CDR3 sequences detected, roughly 15% appear once; the ten largest clones hold 6% to 9.5%. The specimen was PBMCs from blood, collected 14 days before vaccination. These TCRs come from a man aged 50-59 years who received an inactivated influenza vaccine.

This clonotype was seen a few times. The V and J genes are TRBV29-1 and TRBJ1-5, with D unresolved. The CDR3 is 14 residues long. The germline V gene encodes CDR1 SQVTM and CDR2 ANQGSEA. The V end lost 4 bases, the J end lost 0 bases, and 10 bases lay between the germline ends. The CDR3 reads CSVAVAGSNQPQHF. The CDR3 bases are TGCAGCGTTGCCGTCGCAGGTAGCAATCAGCCCCAGCATTTT.

This clonotype was counted ten times or more. V and J are TRBV10-3 and TRBJ2-2, with TRBD1 identical over 12 bases. CDR1 and CDR2 (germline): ENHRY, SYGVKD. J gave up 5 bases and V 2 bases, and 9 bases lay outside the gene matches. This CDR3 is built from 18 residues. The DNA of the CDR3 is TGTGCCATCAGTGAGCTTCCGGGACAGGGGGCAAGTACCGGGGAGCTGTTTTTT. It codes for CAISELPGQGASTGELFF.

J is TRBJ2-3 and V is TRBV7-2, with D possibly TRBD2 on 6 matching bases. Per the germline V gene, CDR1 is SGHTA and CDR2 is FQGNSA. V was trimmed by 5 bases and J by 4 bases, leaving 10 bases between them. CDR3 length equals 13 residues. CDR3 in amino acids: CASSQRRADTQYF. DNA of the CDR3: TGTGCCAGCAGCCAAAGGAGGGCAGATACGCAGTATTTT.

This clonotype was detected ten times or more. The chain joins TRBV15 to TRBJ2-2; D remains unclear. CDR1 and CDR2 from the germline V gene are LNHNV and YYDKDF (reference sequence). Trimming removed 0 bases from V and 3 bases from J, with 17 bases in between. This CDR3 is built from 18 residues. This CDR3 is CATSRDEFGQSYTGELFF. In DNA form, the CDR3 reads TGTGCCACCAGCAGAGATGAATTCGGGCAGAGTTACACCGGGGAGCTGTTTTTT.

This clonotype has only a few counts. The chain uses TRBV7-8 and TRBJ2-3; D is possibly TRBD2 (6 bases). V was trimmed by 6 bases and J by 2 bases, leaving 18 bases between them. Germline V gene sequence: CDR1 SGHVS, CDR2 FQNEAQ. This CDR3 comprises 16 residues. CDR3 DNA: TGTGCCAGCAGGCCAAGGGTAGGCGGGATCACAGATACGCAGTATTTT. Amino acids: CASRPRVGGITDTQYF.

This clonotype showed up just a few times. This chain joins TRBV25-1 and TRBJ2-7; D may correspond to TRBD1 or TRBD2 (5 bases each). Germline lookup yields CDR1 MGHDK and CDR2 SYGVNS. Trimming removed 0 bases at V and 2 bases at J, with 11 bases between. The CDR3 has 15 residues. The CDR3: CASSEYWDGTYEQYF. CDR3 coding DNA: TGTGCCAGCAGTGAATATTGGGACGGAACCTACGAGCAGTACTTC.

The chain couples TRBV12-3 or TRBV12-4 to TRBJ2-2; 10 positions agree with TRBD2. The V gene end was trimmed by 6 bases and the J gene end by 4 bases; junction bases not matched to a gene: 8. CDR3 length: 16 amino acids. The CDR3 nucleotides are TGTGCCAGCAGCGGCGGACTAGCGGTGCCCACCGGGGAGCTGTTTTTT. The encoded protein is CASSGGLAVPTGELFF.

This clonotype was detected ten times or more. The chain uses TRBV15 and TRBJ2-3, with TRBD2 matching 7 bases. V was clipped by 8 bases and J by 1 base; unmatched bases: 9. CDR1 and CDR2 from the germline V gene are LNHNV and YYDKDF (reference sequence). The CDR3 length is 15 residues. The CDR3 sequence is CATQLGGIGTDTQYF. CDR3 coding DNA: TGTGCCACCCAGTTGGGGGGGATCGGCACAGATACGCAGTATTTT.